This TCR beta chain was sequenced during a study of T cell responses to AZD1222 COVID-19 vaccine. Libraries were prepared by immunoSEQ multiplex PCR; TCRdb keeps only in-frame clonotypes and omits some of them. This sample has 100,000 or so clones, with 90% to 95% found just once. Study observations and caveats: Mostly white British, mostly female donors; authors suggested clonal diversity may be underestimated.

The table lists this clone with a few counts. Its antigen is not known. Trimming removed 0 bases from V and 3 bases from J, with 8 bases in between. The V gene's germline CDR1 is GTSNPN and CDR2 SVGIG (reference sequence). CDR3 size: 13 residues. The sequence was obtained from an adult who received the AZD1222 COVID-19 vaccine. J is TRBJ1-2 and V is TRBV30; D ambiguous. The sample in question was peripheral blood, obtained 28 days after the second AZD1222 dose. The CDR3 nucleotides are TGTGCCTGGAGTGTGGGCCCCGACTATGGCTACACCTTC. Amino acid sequence: CAWSVGPDYGYTF.